These 15 T cell receptor beta chains originate from one sample sequenced in a study of cytomegalovirus exposure and HLA in healthy donors. Libraries were prepared by immunoSEQ multiplex PCR; TCRdb keeps only in-frame clonotypes and omits some of them. The sample carries more than 55,000 clones, approximately 96% recorded once. Sequenced input: PBMCs. Receptors originate from a man aged 18 to 30 in good health and CMV-seronegative.

The rearrangement links TRBV28 to TRBJ2-3; D might be TRBD1 (5 bases). Germline V CDR1 and CDR2: MDHEN, SYDVKM. V was pared by 2 bases and J by 4 bases, with 13 bases between. The CDR3 loop spans 15 amino acids. CDR3 region: CASSLGATGADTQYF. CDR3 sequence (DNA): TGTGCCAGCAGTTTAGGTGCTACAGGTGCAGATACGCAGTATTTT.

This chain uses TRBV27 with TRBJ2-2; 7 bases match TRBD1. The V gene's germline CDR1 is MNHEY and CDR2 SMNVEV (reference sequence). J lost 2 bases, V lost 6 bases, and 3 bases had no gene match. CDR3 length: 14 residues. This CDR3 is CASRGTVNTGELFF. CDR3 DNA sequence: TGTGCCAGCAGAGGGACAGTAAACACCGGGGAGCTGTTTTTT.

To note about this clone: Other DNA variants within this sample encode the same CDR3. The rearrangement uses TRBV27 and TRBJ2-7, with 7 bases identical to TRBD1. The CDR3 is made up of 11 amino acids. With 6 bases clipped from V and 7 bases from J, the junction kept 3 bases outside the gene matches. Germline values: CDR1 MNHEY, CDR2 SMNVEV (reference sequence). The DNA for the CDR3 is TGTGCCAGCAGCGCAGGGGGAGAGCAGTACTTC. It codes for CASSAGGEQYF.

The DNA of the CDR3 is TGCGCCAGCAGCTTGGCAGCGGGAGTTTACAATGAGCAGTTCTTC. This gives the protein CASSLAAGVYNEQFF. The gene calls are TRBV5-1 and TRBJ2-1; 8 bases are a match to TRBD2. The CDR3 consists of 15 residues. Germline lookup yields CDR1 SGHRS and CDR2 YFSETQ. V lost 0 bases to trimming and J lost 4 bases; unmatched junction nucleotides: 3.

The chain uses TRBV28 and TRBJ2-1, with a tentative D call TRBD2 (6 bases). CDR1 is MDHEN and CDR2 is SYDVKM in the germline V gene. Trimming took off 5 bases at V and 3 bases at J, with 11 bases between the two ends. The CDR3 is 14 residues long. This chain's CDR3 is CASSEGLRYNEQFF. CDR3 in DNA: TGTGCCAGCAGTGAGGGACTCCGCTACAATGAGCAGTTCTTC.

V and J are TRBV7-9 and TRBJ2-5; 12 bases map to TRBD2. Trimming removed 2 bases from V and 4 bases from J; junction bases left unmatched: 8. Germline values: CDR1 SEHNR, CDR2 FQNEAQ (reference sequence). This CDR3 region has 17 residues. The CDR3 bases are TGTGCCAGCAGCTTACGGGGGACACTAGCGGGAGGAGAGACCCAGTACTTC. The encoded protein is CASSLRGTLAGGETQYF. The full variable domain, in which reference TRBV7-9 and TRBJ2-5 provide the parts outside the CDR3, is DTGVSQNPRHKITKRGQNVTFRCDPISEHNRLYWYRQTLGQGPEFLTYFQNEAQLEKSRLLSDRFSAERPKGSFSTLEIQRTEQGDSAMYLCASSLRGTLAGGETQYFGPGTRLLVL.

The rearrangement links TRBV4-1 to TRBJ2-5; D not resolved. The CDR3 covers 13 residues. Germline CDR1 is MGHRA and CDR2 is YSYEKL. V lost 6 bases, J lost 2 bases, and 10 bases lay in between. CDR3 bases: TGCGCCAGCAGAGAAGACGGGCAAGAGACCCAGTACTTC. Translation: CASREDGQETQYF.

This clone was detected only once. The J gene is TRBJ2-7, the V gene TRBV6-1, with 8 bases fitting TRBD1. Germline CDR1 reads MNHNS; CDR2 reads SASEGT. The ends lost 4 bases at V and 5 bases at J; junction bases unmatched: 4. This CDR3 spans 13 amino acids. As DNA, the CDR3 is TGTGCCAGCAGTGCCAGGGGGCGGGACGAGCAGTACTTC. As protein: CASSARGRDEQYF.

This clone was counted once. The J gene is TRBJ1-5, the V gene TRBV4-1, with a tentative D call TRBD1 (5 bases). Germline assignment: CDR1 MGHRA and CDR2 YSYEKL. The CDR3 has 16 residues. Trimming removed 0 bases from V and 5 bases from J, with 14 bases in between. This chain's CDR3 is CASSQEGGTWDQPQHF. The CDR3 DNA is TGCGCCAGCAGCCAAGAAGGAGGGACTTGGGATCAGCCCCAGCATTTT.

The rearrangement joins TRBV5-1 to TRBJ2-7, with TRBD2 matching over 8 bases. The germline V gene has CDR1 SGHRS and CDR2 YFSETQ. This CDR3 is built from 12 residues. The ends lost 6 bases at V and 6 bases at J; junction bases unmatched: 5. CDR3 region: CASNGREAEQYF. The CDR3 nucleotides read TGCGCCAGCAACGGGCGGGAGGCCGAGCAGTACTTC.

The chain couples TRBV5-4 to TRBJ2-5; possibly TRBD2 for D (5 bases). Trimming left V 3 bases short and J 7 bases short, with 13 bases between. CDR3 length: 13 amino acids. Germline lookup yields CDR1 SGHNT and CDR2 YYREEE (reference sequence). The CDR3 DNA reads TGTGCCAGCAGCTCGAGGACGGCGGGGACCCAGTACTTC. This sequence encodes CASSSRTAGTQYF.

This sequence joins TRBV7-2 and TRBJ2-3; 8 nucleotides align to TRBD2. V dropped 4 bases and J dropped 4; count of bases not matched to a gene: 13. The CDR3 contains 17 residues. Germline-derived CDR1 and CDR2 are SGHTA and FQGNSA. The CDR3 DNA follows: TGTGCCAGCAGCTCTCCCTTCGCGACTAGCGTGGCAGATACGCAGTATTTT. As protein: CASSSPFATSVADTQYF.

The CDR3: CASSQQEFKETQYF. As DNA, the CDR3 is TGTGCCAGCAGTCAACAGGAGTTTAAAGAGACCCAGTACTTC. The chain recombines TRBV28 with TRBJ2-5; D is perhaps TRBD1 (5 bases). The V end was cut by 5 bases, the J end by 3 bases, with 13 bases between. The germline V gene encodes CDR1 MDHEN and CDR2 SYDVKM. The CDR3 has 14 residues.

The chain combines TRBV6-4 with TRBJ2-1; 9 nucleotides match TRBD2. Losses at the gene ends were 6 bases for V and 0 bases for J; bases not matched to a gene: 3. The CDR3 covers 15 residues. Germline V CDR1 and CDR2: MRHNA, SNTAGT. The CDR3, as DNA: TGTGCCAGCAGACTAGCGGGTAGCTCCTACAATGAGCAGTTCTTC. Encoded protein: CASRLAGSSYNEQFF.

This clone is a singleton in its sample. The genes are TRBV7-9 and TRBJ2-5; TRBD2 aligns across 9 bases. Germline loops: CDR1 SEHNR, CDR2 FQNEAQ (reference sequence). CDR3 length: 16 residues. V was pared by 5 bases and J by 2 bases, with 9 bases of the junction left unmatched. As DNA, the CDR3 is TGTGCCAGCAGCCCCGGGGGAGCGGGAGGTCAAGAGACCCAGTACTTC. This codes for CASSPGGAGGQETQYF.